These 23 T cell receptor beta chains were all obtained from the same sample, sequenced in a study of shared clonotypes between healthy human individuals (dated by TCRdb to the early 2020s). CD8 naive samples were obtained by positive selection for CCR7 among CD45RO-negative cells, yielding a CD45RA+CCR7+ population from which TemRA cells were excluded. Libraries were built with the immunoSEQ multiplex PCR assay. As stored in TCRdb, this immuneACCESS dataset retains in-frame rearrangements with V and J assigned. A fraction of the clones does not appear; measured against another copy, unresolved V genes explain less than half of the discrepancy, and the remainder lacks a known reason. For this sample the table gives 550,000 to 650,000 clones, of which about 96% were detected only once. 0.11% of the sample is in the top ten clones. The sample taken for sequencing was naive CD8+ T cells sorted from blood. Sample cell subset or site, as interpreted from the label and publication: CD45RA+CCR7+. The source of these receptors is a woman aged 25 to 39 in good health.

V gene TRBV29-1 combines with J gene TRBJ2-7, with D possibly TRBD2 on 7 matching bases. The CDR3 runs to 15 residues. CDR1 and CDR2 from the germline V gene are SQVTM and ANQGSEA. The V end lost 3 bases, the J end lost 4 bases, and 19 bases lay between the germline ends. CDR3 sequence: CSVELDGGRRYEQYF. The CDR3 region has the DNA TGCAGCGTTGAGCTTGACGGGGGGCGCAGGTACGAGCAGTACTTC.

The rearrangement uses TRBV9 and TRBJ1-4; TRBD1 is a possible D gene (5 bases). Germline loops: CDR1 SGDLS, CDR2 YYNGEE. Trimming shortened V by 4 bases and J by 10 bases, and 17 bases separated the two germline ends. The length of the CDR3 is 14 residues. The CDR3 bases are TGTGCCAGCAGCCCCACCGGGGGGGGTGGAAAACTGTTTTTT. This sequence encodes CASSPTGGGGKLFF.

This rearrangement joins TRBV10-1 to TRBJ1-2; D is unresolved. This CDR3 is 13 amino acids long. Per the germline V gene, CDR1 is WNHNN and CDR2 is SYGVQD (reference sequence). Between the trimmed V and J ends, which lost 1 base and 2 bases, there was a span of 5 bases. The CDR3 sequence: CASSEFMNYGYTF. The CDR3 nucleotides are TGCGCCAGCAGTGAGTTTATGAACTATGGCTACACCTTC.

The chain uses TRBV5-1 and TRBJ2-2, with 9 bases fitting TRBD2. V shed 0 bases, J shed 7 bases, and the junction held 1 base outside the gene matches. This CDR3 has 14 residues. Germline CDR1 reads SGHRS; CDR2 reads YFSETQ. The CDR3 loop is CASSLVREGGELFF. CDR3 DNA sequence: TGCGCCAGCAGCTTGGTGCGGGAGGGCGGGGAGCTGTTTTTT.

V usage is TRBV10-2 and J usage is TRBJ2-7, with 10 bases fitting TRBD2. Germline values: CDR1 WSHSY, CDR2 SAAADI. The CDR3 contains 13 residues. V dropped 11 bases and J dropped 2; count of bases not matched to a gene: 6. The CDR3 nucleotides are TGCGCCGGGGGAGCGGGAGGGCCCTACGAGCAGTACTTC. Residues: CAGGAGGPYEQYF.

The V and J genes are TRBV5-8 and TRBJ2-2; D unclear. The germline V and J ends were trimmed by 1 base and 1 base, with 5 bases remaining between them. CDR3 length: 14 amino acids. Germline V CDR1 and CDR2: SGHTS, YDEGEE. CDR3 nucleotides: TGTGCCAGCAGCTTGACCGAGAACACCGGGGAGCTGTTTTTT. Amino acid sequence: CASSLTENTGELFF.

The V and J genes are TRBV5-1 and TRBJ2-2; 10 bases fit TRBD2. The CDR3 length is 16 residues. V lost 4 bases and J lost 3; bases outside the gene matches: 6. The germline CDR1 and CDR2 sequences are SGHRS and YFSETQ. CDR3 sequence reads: CASSGIAGGDTGELFF. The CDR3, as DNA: TGCGCCAGCAGCGGAATAGCGGGAGGTGACACCGGGGAGCTGTTTTTT.

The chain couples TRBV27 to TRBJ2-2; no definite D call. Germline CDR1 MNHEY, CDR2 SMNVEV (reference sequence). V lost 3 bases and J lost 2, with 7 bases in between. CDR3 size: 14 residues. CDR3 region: CASSFFLNTGELFF. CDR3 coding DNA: TGTGCCAGCAGTTTTTTCTTAAACACCGGGGAGCTGTTTTTT.

CDR3 sequence reads: CASSPLASNQPQHF. CDR3 in DNA: TGTGCCAGCAGTCCGTTGGCTAGCAATCAGCCCCAGCATTTT. V is TRBV28 and J is TRBJ1-5, with unresolved D. From germline, CDR1 is MDHEN and CDR2 SYDVKM. The CDR3 has 14 amino acids. Trimming cost V 5 bases and J 0 bases, with 8 bases left between them.

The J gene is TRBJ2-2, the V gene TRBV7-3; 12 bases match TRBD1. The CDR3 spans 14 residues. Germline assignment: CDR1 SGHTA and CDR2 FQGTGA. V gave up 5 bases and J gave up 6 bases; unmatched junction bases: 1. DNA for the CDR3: TGTGCCAGCAGCGGGACAGGGGGCTCCGGGGAGCTGTTTTTT. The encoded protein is CASSGTGGSGELFF.

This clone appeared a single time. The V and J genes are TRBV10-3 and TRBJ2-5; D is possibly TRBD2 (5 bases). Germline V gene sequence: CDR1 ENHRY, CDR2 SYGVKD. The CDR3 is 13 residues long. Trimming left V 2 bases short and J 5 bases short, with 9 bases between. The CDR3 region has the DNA TGTGCCATCAGTGAGGAGGGCCGGGAGACCCAGTACTTC. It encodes CAISEEGRETQYF.

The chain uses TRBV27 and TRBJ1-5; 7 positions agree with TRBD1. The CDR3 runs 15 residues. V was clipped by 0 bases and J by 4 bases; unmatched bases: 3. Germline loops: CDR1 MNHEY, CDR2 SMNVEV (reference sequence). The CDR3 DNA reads TGTGCCAGCAGTTTATCCCCAGGGGGTAATCAGCCCCAGCATTTT. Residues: CASSLSPGGNQPQHF.

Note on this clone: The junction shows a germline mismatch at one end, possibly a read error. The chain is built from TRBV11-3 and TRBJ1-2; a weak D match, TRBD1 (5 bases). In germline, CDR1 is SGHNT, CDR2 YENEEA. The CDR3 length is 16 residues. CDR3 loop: CASSLDGGGNYYGYTF. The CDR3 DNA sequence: TGTGCCAGCAGCTTAGATGGTGGGGGGAACTACTATGGTTACACCTTC.

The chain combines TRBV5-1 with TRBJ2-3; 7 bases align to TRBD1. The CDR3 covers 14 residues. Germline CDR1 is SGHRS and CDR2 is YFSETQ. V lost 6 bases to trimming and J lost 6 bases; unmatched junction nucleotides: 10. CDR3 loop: CASTNDRVFDTQYF. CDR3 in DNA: TGCGCCAGCACGAACGACAGGGTCTTTGATACGCAGTATTTT.

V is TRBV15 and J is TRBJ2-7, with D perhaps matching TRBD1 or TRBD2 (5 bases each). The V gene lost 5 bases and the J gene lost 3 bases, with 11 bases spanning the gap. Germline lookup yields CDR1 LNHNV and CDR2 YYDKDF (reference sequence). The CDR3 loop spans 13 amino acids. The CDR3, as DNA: TGTGCCACCAGCGGACGGGACGGCTACGAGCAGTACTTC. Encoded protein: CATSGRDGYEQYF.

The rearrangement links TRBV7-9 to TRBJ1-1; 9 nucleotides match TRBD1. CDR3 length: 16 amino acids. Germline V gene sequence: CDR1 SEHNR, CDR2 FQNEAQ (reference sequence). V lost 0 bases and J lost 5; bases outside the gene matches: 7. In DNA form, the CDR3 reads TGTGCCAGCAGCTTAGCGGTCAGGGACAGGGTAACTGAAGCTTTCTTT. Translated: CASSLAVRDRVTEAFF.

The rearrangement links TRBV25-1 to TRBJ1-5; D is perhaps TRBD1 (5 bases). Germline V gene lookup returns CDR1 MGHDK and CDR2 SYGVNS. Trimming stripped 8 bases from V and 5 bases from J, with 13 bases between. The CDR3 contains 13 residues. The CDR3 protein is CASAEGLHQPQHF. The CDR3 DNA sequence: TGTGCCAGCGCAGAGGGGCTGCATCAGCCCCAGCATTTT.

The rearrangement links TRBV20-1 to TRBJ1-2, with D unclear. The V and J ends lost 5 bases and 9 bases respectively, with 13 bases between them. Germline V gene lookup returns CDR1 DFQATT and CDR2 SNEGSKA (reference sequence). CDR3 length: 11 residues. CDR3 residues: CSALGPGSYTF. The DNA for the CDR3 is TGCAGTGCTCTTGGCCCTGGCAGCTACACCTTC.

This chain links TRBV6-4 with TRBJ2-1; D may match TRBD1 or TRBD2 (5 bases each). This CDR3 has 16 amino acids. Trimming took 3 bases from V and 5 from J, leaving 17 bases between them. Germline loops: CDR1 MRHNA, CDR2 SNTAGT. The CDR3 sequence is CASSDFYGGEDNEQFF. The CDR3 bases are TGTGCCAGCAGTGATTTTTATGGGGGAGAGGACAATGAGCAGTTCTTC.

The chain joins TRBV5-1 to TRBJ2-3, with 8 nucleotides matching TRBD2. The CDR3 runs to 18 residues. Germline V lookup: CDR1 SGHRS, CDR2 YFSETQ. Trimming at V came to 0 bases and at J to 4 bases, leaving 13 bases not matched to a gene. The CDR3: CASSLGNAGGRLPDTQYF. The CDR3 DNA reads TGCGCCAGCAGCTTGGGGAACGCGGGGGGTCGGTTGCCAGATACGCAGTATTTT.

In DNA, the CDR3 is TGTGCCTCCTTTAGCGACTCCTACAATGAGCAGTTCTTC. It yields the protein CASFSDSYNEQFF. The chain is built from TRBV28 and TRBJ2-1, with D maybe TRBD2 (5 bases). In germline, CDR1 is MDHEN, CDR2 SYDVKM. Trimming cost V 11 bases and J 0 bases, with 11 bases left between them. This CDR3 contains 13 residues.

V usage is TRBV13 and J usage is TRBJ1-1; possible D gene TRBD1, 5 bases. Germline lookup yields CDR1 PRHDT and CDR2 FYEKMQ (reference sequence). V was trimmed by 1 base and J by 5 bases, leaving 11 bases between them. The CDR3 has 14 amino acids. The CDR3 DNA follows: TGTGCCAGCAGCTTAGTCTATGAGGGGACTGAAGCTTTCTTT. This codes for CASSLVYEGTEAFF.

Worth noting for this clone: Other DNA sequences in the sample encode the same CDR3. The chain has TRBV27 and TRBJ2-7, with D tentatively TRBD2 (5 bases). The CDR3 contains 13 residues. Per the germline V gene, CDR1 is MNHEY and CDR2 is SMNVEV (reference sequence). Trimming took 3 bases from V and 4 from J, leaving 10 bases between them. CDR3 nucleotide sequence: TGTGCCAGCAGTTTGTCGGGGTTATACGAGCAGTACTTC. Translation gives CASSLSGLYEQYF.